The source of this T cell receptor beta chain is a study of blood T cell repertoires in COVID-19. In the study overall: Acute and convalescent COVID-19 specimens originated in the United States, Italy and Spain. The cDNA or gDNA used as material had been derived from T cells, B-cell-depleted T cells, or PBMCs.

Germline V gives CDR1 MGHRA, CDR2 YSYEKL. The CDR3 consists of 16 residues. Trimming at V came to 3 bases and at J to 4 bases, leaving 8 bases not matched to a gene. As processed by the authors: Scientists estimated how many nucleated cells there were by amplifying reference gene primers. TCRdb keeps only in-frame clones here, not all; method: immunoSEQ multiplex PCR. Clonal size and the V and J genes are those of that table, whereas D and trimming came from the DNA. The table lists approximately 170,000 clones, more than 85% of them singletons. The Seattle patients, enrolled during active infection, were followed longitudinally.

Sequenced sample: peripheral blood. The receptor comes from a woman at least 80 years old with COVID-19, enrolled during active disease. The rearrangement uses TRBV4-1 and TRBJ2-5; the match to TRBD2 covers 10 bases. DNA for the CDR3: TGCGCCAGCAGCCACTCTAGCGGGAGTGGGGTAGAGACCCAGTACTTC. As protein: CASSHSSGSGVETQYF.